The entry below gives a single T cell receptor (beta chain) sequence along with its context. The data derive from a study of blood T cell repertoires in COVID-19. In the study overall: PBMCs, B-cell-depleted T cells, or T cells provided the cDNA or gDNA that made up the material.

The study recruited people aged roughly 18 to 100 years across around 23 US areas. Grouping used clinical history reported by participants in a survey and questionnaire. Exposed enrollees encountered a COVID-19 case at some point within 2 weeks before study entry. Germline V gives CDR1 LNHDA, CDR2 SQIVND (reference sequence). With 6 bases removed from V and 5 bases from J, the gap between germline ends came to 16 bases. The CDR3 sequence is 14 residues long. Sequencing was performed with immunoSEQ multiplex PCR; in TCRdb, only in-frame clones are kept and a portion is missing. The sample lists more than 300,000 clones, approximately 90% occurring once.

This chain connects TRBV19 to TRBJ2-5; possibly TRBD1 for D (6 bases). This receptor was obtained from a woman between 35 and 50 years old who had been exposed to COVID-19. Sequences were obtained from PBMCs or T cells enriched from blood (not recorded which). This CDR3 reads CASRSHQGWETQYF. The CDR3 DNA sequence: TGTGCCAGTAGGAGCCATCAGGGGTGGGAGACCCAGTACTTC.